The 7 T cell receptor beta chains given below trace back to one sample, sequenced in a study of T cells in Graves' hyperthyroidism and ophthalmopathy. The TCR beta CDR3 regions underwent amplification using RNA transcripts as the source. The HTBI primer set served for first-round RT-PCR of the TCR CDR3. TCRdb passed the multiplex PCR reads through MiXCR, listing each CDR3 protein once. The table has nearly 600,000 distinct CDR3 sequences, 11% to 15% seen once. Sequencing input: blood. The receptors were gathered from a woman between 18 and 29 years old with Graves' ophthalmopathy.

At least ten counts were recorded for this clonotype. This chain links TRBV27 with TRBJ1-5, with D perhaps matching TRBD1 (5 bases). Germline V gene data show CDR1 as MNHEY and CDR2 as SMNVEV (reference sequence). The V and J ends lost 2 bases and 4 bases respectively, with 12 bases between them. The CDR3 runs to 15 residues. CDR3 in amino acids: CASSLTAGFNQPQHF. CDR3 DNA sequence: TGTGCCAGCAGTTTAACGGCAGGGTTTAATCAGCCCCAGCATTTT.

The sample holds many counts of this clonotype. The rearrangement links TRBV6-5 to TRBJ2-3; D ambiguous. CDR1 is MNHEY, CDR2 SVGAGI, per germline. The CDR3 sequence is 14 residues long. Deletions cut 2 bases from V and 1 base from J, with 7 bases between. CDR3 in DNA: TGTGCCAGCAGTTACATTGGGGGCACAGATACGCAGTATTTT. Its translation is CASSYIGGTDTQYF.

This clonotype was observed at least ten times. CDR3 loop: CASSLGGDEQYF. CDR3 DNA: TGTGCCAGCAGCTTAGGGGGGGACGAGCAGTACTTC. The chain couples TRBV7-9 to TRBJ2-7; tentatively, D is TRBD2 (6 bases). Germline values: CDR1 SEHNR, CDR2 FQNEAQ (reference sequence). The CDR3 sequence is 12 residues long. The germline V and J ends were trimmed by 1 base and 5 bases, with 6 bases remaining between them.

This clonotype was counted ten times or more. The rearrangement links TRBV7-8 to TRBJ2-1; D unresolved. The length of the CDR3 is 14 residues. Trimming stripped 3 bases from V and 0 bases from J, with 6 bases between. The germline V gene encodes CDR1 SGHVS and CDR2 FQNEAQ. The CDR3 nucleotides are TGTGCCAGCAGCTTCCAACCCTCCTACAATGAGCAGTTCTTC. Its protein product is CASSFQPSYNEQFF.

This clonotype was counted ten times or more. The chain joins TRBV29-1 to TRBJ1-2; D ambiguous. Germline CDR1 SQVTM, CDR2 ANQGSEA. The CDR3 spans 15 residues. The V gene lost 0 bases and the J gene lost 7 bases, with 18 bases spanning the gap. The CDR3 DNA is TGCAGCGTTGAAGATTTTAAGGAGAGGGAGACTGGCTACACCTTC. Encoded protein: CSVEDFKERETGYTF. Full variable domain (rest looked up from reference TRBV29-1 and TRBJ1-2): SAVISQKPSRDICQRGTSLTIQCQVDSQVTMMFWYRQQPGQSLTLIATANQGSEATYESGFVIDKFPISRPNLTFSTLTVSNMSPEDSSIYLCSVEDFKERETGYTFGSGTRLTVV.

This clonotype was seen a handful of times. V is TRBV29-1 and J is TRBJ2-5; TRBD2 agrees at 8 bases. The V and J ends lost 6 bases and 0 bases, in that order; junction bases with no gene match: 12. The CDR3 is made up of 16 amino acids. Per the germline V gene, CDR1 is SQVTM and CDR2 is ANQGSEA. The DNA of the CDR3 is TGCAGCGTGTCCGGGACTAGGGGAGGGGACCAAGAGACCCAGTACTTC. Protein sequence: CSVSGTRGGDQETQYF.

This clonotype has at least ten counts. The chain joins TRBV27 to TRBJ2-7; TRBD2 matches 13 bases. Per germline, CDR1 MNHEY and CDR2 SMNVEV (reference sequence). V dropped 4 bases and J dropped 0; count of bases not matched to a gene: 6. This CDR3 contains 17 residues. The CDR3 region is CASSSRTSGSSSYEQYF. CDR3 bases: TGTGCCAGCAGTTCCAGGACTAGCGGGAGTAGCTCCTACGAGCAGTACTTC.